The T cell receptor (beta chain) described here comes from a study of cytomegalovirus exposure and HLA in healthy donors. General study points: The dataset shows that most TCR sequences were rare, while some public TCRs occurred in many donors.

Germline V CDR1 and CDR2: SQVTM, ANQGSEA. The CDR3 covers 13 residues. Trimming removed 0 bases from V and 7 bases from J, with 9 bases in between. Researchers ran the PCR with 60 Vbeta and 13 Jbeta primers. Assay used: immunoSEQ multiplex PCR; TCRdb lists only in-frame clones, some missing. Among 150,000 to 200,000 clones listed, 70% to 85% were seen once. The table lists this clone with a few counts. Its specificity is unknown. The genes are TRBV29-1 and TRBJ2-2; no firm D call. This TCR came from a man younger than 30 in good health and CMV-seronegative. Specimen: PBMCs. Here the CDR3 DNA reads TGCAGCGTTGAAGATGGTCTCGGCGGGGAGCTGTTTTTT. Translation gives CSVEDGLGGELFF.